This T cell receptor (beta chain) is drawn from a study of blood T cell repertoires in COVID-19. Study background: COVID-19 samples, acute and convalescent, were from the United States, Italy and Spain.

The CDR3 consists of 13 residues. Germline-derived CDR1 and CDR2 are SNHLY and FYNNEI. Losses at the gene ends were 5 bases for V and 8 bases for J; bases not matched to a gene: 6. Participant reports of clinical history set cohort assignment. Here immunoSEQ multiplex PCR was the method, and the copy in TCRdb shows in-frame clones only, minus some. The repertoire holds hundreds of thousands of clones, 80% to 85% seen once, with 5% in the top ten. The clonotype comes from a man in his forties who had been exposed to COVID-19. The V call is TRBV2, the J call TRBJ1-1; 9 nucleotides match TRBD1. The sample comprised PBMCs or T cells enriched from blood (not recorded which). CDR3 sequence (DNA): TGTGCCAGCAGTCACAGGGGGCAGACCGAAGCTTTCTTT. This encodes CASSHRGQTEAFF.